The present T cell receptor beta chain was sequenced within a study of cytomegalovirus exposure and HLA in healthy donors. Overall study results and limits: When presence/absence was analysed, sequencing depth was taken to be roughly uniform across donors.

PCR involved 60 Vbeta and 13 Jbeta primers. Assay: immunoSEQ multiplex PCR; the TCRdb copy retains only in-frame clones and omits some. The sample records roughly 120,000 clones, approximately 80% being singletons. On this clone itself: The antigen is not known.

This receptor was taken from a young woman in good health and CMV-seronegative. Input material: PBMCs.

The CDR3 loop is CASSYGLAQRTDTQYF. As DNA, the CDR3 is TGTGCCAGCAGCTACGGACTAGCCCAAAGAACAGATACGCAGTATTTT. The rearrangement links TRBV7-6 to TRBJ2-3; 8 bases line up with TRBD2. Unmatched junction bases numbered 9, after V lost 4 bases and J lost 3 bases. CDR3 length: 16 amino acids. Germline assignment: CDR1 SGHVS and CDR2 FNYEAQ. Full variable domain (remainder filled in from reference TRBV7-6 and TRBJ2-3): GAGVSQSPRYKVTKRGQDVALRCDPISGHVSLYWYRQALGQGPEFLTYFNYEAQQDKSGLPNDRFSAERPEGSISTLTIQRTEQRDSAMYRCASSYGLAQRTDTQYFGPGTRLTVL.